This T cell receptor (beta chain) was found in a study of OX40 agonist ivuxolimab in advanced cancers. Study at large: Patients achieving partial responses numbered three: one hepatocellular carcinoma case and two cutaneous melanoma cases.

This clone was observed once. Its antigen is undetermined. Whole-study results and caveats: In general, CD8+ T cells held more expanded clones than CD4+ did, on average. Blood T cells, both CD4+ and CD8+, expanded clonally by week 6 at 0.1 to 3.0 mg/kg. Low levels of normalized T-cell clonal expansion also appeared in some nonresponders.

V lost 8 bases and J 7 bases, leaving 15 bases between the germline ends. The CDR3 totals 14 residues. Germline values: CDR1 SNHLY, CDR2 FYNNEI. Sequencing used immunoSEQ multiplex PCR; TCRdb keeps in-frame clones, though not all of them. This table has 69,000 or so clones, 85% appearing once. Here the sequenced sample was CD4+ or CD8+ T cells sorted from blood, taken in a trial of the OX40 agonist ivuxolimab. This clonotype originated in an adult with an advanced solid tumor such as melanoma, head and neck, liver or kidney cancer. This rearrangement joins TRBV2 to TRBJ1-6; D is perhaps TRBD1 (5 bases). CDR3 region: CASAVQGTNSPLHF. Here the CDR3 DNA reads TGTGCCAGCGCCGTGCAGGGAACCAATTCACCCCTCCACTTT.